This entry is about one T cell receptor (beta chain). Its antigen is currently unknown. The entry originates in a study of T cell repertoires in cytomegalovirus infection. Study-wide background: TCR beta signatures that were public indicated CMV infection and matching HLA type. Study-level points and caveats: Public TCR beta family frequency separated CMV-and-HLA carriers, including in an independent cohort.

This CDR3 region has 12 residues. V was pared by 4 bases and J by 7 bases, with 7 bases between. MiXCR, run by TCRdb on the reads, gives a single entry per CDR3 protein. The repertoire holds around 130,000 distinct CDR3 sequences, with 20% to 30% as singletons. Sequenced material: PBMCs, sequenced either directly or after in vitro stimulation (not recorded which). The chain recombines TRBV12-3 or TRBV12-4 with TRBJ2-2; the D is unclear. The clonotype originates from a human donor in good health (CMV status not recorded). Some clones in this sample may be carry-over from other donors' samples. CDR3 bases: TGTGCCAGCAGTTATTCGGGCGGGGAGCTGTTTTTT. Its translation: CASSYSGGELFF.